A single sample is the source of the 21 T cell receptor beta chains below, sequenced in a study of PD-1 blockade in classical Hodgkin lymphoma. With no exception, relapse followed autologous stem cell transplantation in all patients, and brentuximab vedotin exposure varied. Repertoires were generated with immunoSEQ multiplex PCR, while TCRdb's copy carries only in-frame clones and drops some. The sample records approximately 89,000 clones, around four fifths being singletons. The sample was peripheral blood mononuclear cells (PBMCs), taken at baseline. Receptor source: a human donor with classical Hodgkin lymphoma.

The chain links TRBV11-2 to TRBJ2-1; 7 bases line up with TRBD2. Germline trimming cut 5 bases from V and 4 bases from J; bases unmatched to any gene: 5. The germline CDR1 and CDR2 sequences are SGHAT and FQNNGV. This CDR3 has 14 amino acids. CDR3 bases: TGTGCCAGCAGCCCTACTAGCGTGTACAATGAGCAGTTCTTC. Amino acid sequence: CASSPTSVYNEQFF.

The chain uses TRBV18 and TRBJ1-4; D perhaps matches TRBD1 (5 bases). Looked up from germline, CDR1 is KGHSH and CDR2 is LQKENI. The CDR3 covers 14 residues. V was shortened by 1 base and J by 7 bases, with 10 bases between the two germline ends. The chain's CDR3 is CASSPQGSGEKLFF. Written as DNA, the CDR3 is TGTGCCAGCTCACCACAGGGGTCTGGTGAAAAACTGTTTTTT.

The chain joins TRBV15 to TRBJ1-1; 10 nucleotides align to TRBD1. V gave up 0 bases and J gave up 5 bases; unmatched junction bases: 9. CDR3 size: 17 residues. Germline V gene sequence: CDR1 LNHNV, CDR2 YYDKDF (reference sequence). The CDR3 sequence: CATSREALGTGVTEAFF. The CDR3 bases are TGTGCCACCAGCAGAGAGGCCCTGGGGACAGGGGTGACTGAAGCTTTCTTT.

This clone appeared a single time. The chain recombines TRBV11-3 with TRBJ2-1; TRBD1 might be the D (6 bases). V was shortened by 5 bases and J by 3 bases, with 17 bases between the two germline ends. Germline values: CDR1 SGHNT, CDR2 YENEEA. The CDR3 is 16 amino acids. In DNA form, the CDR3 reads TGTGCCAGCAGCCGTCAGGGGAGAAATTACTACAATGAGCAGTTCTTC. Translating gives CASSRQGRNYYNEQFF.

Points on this clone: This may arise from a read error, as a much more abundant clone is one base away. The CDR3 sequence: CASRRGLDEKLFF. The CDR3 DNA reads as TGCGCCAGCAGGAGGGGGCTAGATGAAAAACTGTTTTTT. The chain recombines TRBV5-1 with TRBJ1-4, with 7 bases identical to TRBD1. Losses at the gene ends were 5 bases for V and 6 bases for J; bases not matched to a gene: 4. Germline values: CDR1 SGHRS, CDR2 YFSETQ. This CDR3 is 13 amino acids long.

This clone was seen repeatedly, ten times or more. The rearrangement uses TRBV2 and TRBJ1-2; 8 bases match TRBD1. This CDR3 has 14 amino acids. V shed 3 bases, J shed 2 bases, and the junction held 2 bases outside the gene matches. In germline, CDR1 is SNHLY, CDR2 FYNNEI. DNA of the CDR3: TGTGCCAGCAGTGAGGGGACAGGCAACTATGGCTACACCTTC. This encodes CASSEGTGNYGYTF. The full variable domain, rest sourced from reference TRBV2 and TRBJ1-2, is EPEVTQTPSHQVTQMGQEVILRCVPISNHLYFYWYRQILGQKVEFLVSFYNNEISEKSEIFDDQFSVERPDGSNFTLKIRSTKLEDSAMYFCASSEGTGNYGYTFGSGTRLTVV.

CDR3: CASSLEALGNYGYTF. For the CDR3, the DNA is TGTGCCAGCAGCTTAGAAGCCCTCGGTAACTATGGCTACACCTTC. The rearrangement links TRBV7-2 to TRBJ1-2, with D uncertain. V lost 1 base to trimming and J lost 1 base, with 10 bases between them. CDR1 is SGHTA and CDR2 is FQGNSA in the germline V gene. The CDR3 has 15 amino acids.

The V gene is TRBV19, the J gene TRBJ2-3; no reliable D call. The length of the CDR3 is 13 residues. Per germline, CDR1 LNHDA and CDR2 SQIVND (reference sequence). The V end lost 6 bases, the J end lost 3 bases, and 10 bases lay between the germline ends. The CDR3 bases are TGTGCCAGTAGACTGGAAGGGACAGATACGCAGTATTTT. Encoded protein: CASRLEGTDTQYF.

The chain carries TRBV9 and TRBJ1-2; tentative D call: TRBD1 (5 bases). CDR1 is SGDLS and CDR2 is YYNGEE in the germline V gene. This CDR3 is 14 amino acids long. Trimming removed 4 bases from V and 4 bases from J, with 14 bases in between. The chain's CDR3 is CASSPSGGIYGYTF. Here the CDR3 DNA reads TGTGCCAGCAGCCCCTCGGGGGGGATCTATGGCTACACCTTC.

The chain links TRBV5-5 to TRBJ2-7; the D is unclear. The CDR3 contains 15 residues. Trimming removed 0 bases at V and 2 bases at J, with 12 bases between. Germline CDR1 reads SGHKS; CDR2 reads YYEKEE (reference sequence). CDR3 sequence: CASSLVVGPPYEQYF. The DNA of the CDR3 is TGTGCCAGCAGCTTGGTTGTAGGGCCCCCCTACGAGCAGTACTTC. The full variable domain, with the rest looked up from reference TRBV5-5 and TRBJ2-7, is DAGVTQSPTHLIKTRGQQVTLRCSPISGHKSVSWYQQVLGQGPQFIFQYYEKEERGRGNFPDRFSARQFPNYSSELNVNALLLGDSALYLCASSLVVGPPYEQYFGPGTRLTVT.

The CDR3 protein is CASSKLAGKNEQFF. The CDR3 region has the DNA TGTGCCAGCAGCAAGCTAGCGGGAAAAAATGAGCAGTTCTTC. The chain joins TRBV28 to TRBJ2-1; 9 bases align to TRBD2. The CDR3 is 14 amino acids. Trimming removed 6 bases from V and 7 bases from J; junction bases left unmatched: 7. The V gene's germline CDR1 is MDHEN and CDR2 SYDVKM.

This chain uses TRBV6-1 with TRBJ2-7; a possible D gene is TRBD2 (6 bases). V lost 0 bases and J 6 bases, leaving 12 bases between the germline ends. The CDR3 runs 14 residues. In germline, CDR1 is MNHNS, CDR2 SASEGT. The CDR3 loop reads CASSEAAGPREQYF. CDR3 coding DNA: TGTGCCAGCAGTGAAGCGGCGGGACCCCGCGAGCAGTACTTC.

To note about this clone: One end of the junction varies from germline; a read error may be responsible. This chain connects TRBV11-2 to TRBJ2-1, with a weak D call TRBD2 (6 bases). The CDR3 runs 13 residues. CDR1 SGHAT and CDR2 FQNNGV come from the germline V gene. The chain's CDR3 is CASSLPQEGRGVF. In DNA form, the CDR3 reads TGTGCCAGCAGCCTCCCCCAGGAGGGGCGAGGGGTCTTC.

The chain recombines TRBV18 with TRBJ2-2; D is perhaps TRBD2 (6 bases). The CDR3 contains 17 residues. V shed 1 base and J shed 1 base, with 13 bases lying between them. Germline V gene data show CDR1 as KGHSH and CDR2 as LQKENI. The CDR3: CASSPLPPGLNTGELFF. In DNA, the CDR3 is TGTGCCAGCTCACCACTCCCCCCGGGACTGAACACCGGGGAGCTGTTTTTT.

This chain joins TRBV19 and TRBJ2-7; 10 nucleotides match TRBD1. The J segment lost 3 bases and the V segment lost 6 bases, leaving 11 bases of the junction unmatched. The CDR3 is made up of 16 amino acids. Germline lookup yields CDR1 LNHDA and CDR2 SQIVND (reference sequence). CDR3 coding DNA: TGTGCCAGTAGCTCGCCCGGGGACAGGGGAATCTACGAGCAGTACTTC. This sequence encodes CASSSPGDRGIYEQYF.

J is TRBJ1-4 and V is TRBV19, with 8 bases identical to TRBD1. Germline V gene lookup returns CDR1 LNHDA and CDR2 SQIVND (reference sequence). Trimming cost V 5 bases and J 8 bases; bases outside gene matches: 7. The CDR3 runs 14 residues. CDR3: CASSPGQAVEKLFF. The CDR3 DNA reads TGTGCCAGTAGTCCGGGACAGGCGGTAGAAAAACTGTTTTTT.

The V and J genes are TRBV7-9 and TRBJ2-3, with 10 bases lining up with TRBD1. V was pared by 4 bases and J by 6 bases, with 7 bases of the junction left unmatched. The CDR3 length is 15 residues. The germline gives CDR1 SEHNR, CDR2 FQNEAQ (reference sequence). The CDR3 loop is CASSSGTGVIDTQYF. Written as DNA, the CDR3 is TGTGCCAGCAGCTCCGGGACAGGGGTTATTGATACGCAGTATTTT.

The CDR3 here is CASSLAAGAVNEKLFF. In DNA form, the CDR3 reads TGCGCCAGCAGCTTGGCGGCGGGAGCAGTTAATGAAAAACTGTTTTTT. The chain recombines TRBV5-1 with TRBJ1-4; D call uncertain. This CDR3 region has 16 residues. The germline V gene encodes CDR1 SGHRS and CDR2 YFSETQ. Trimming removed 0 bases from V and 4 bases from J, with 13 bases in between. The variable domain in full, with the rest retrieved from reference TRBV5-1 and TRBJ1-4, is KAGVTQTPRYLIKTRGQQVTLSCSPISGHRSVSWYQQTPGQGLQFLFEYFSETQRNKGNFPGRFSGRQFSNSRSEMNVSTLELGDSALYLCASSLAAGAVNEKLFFGSGTQLSVL.

The genes are TRBV30 and TRBJ2-2; the match to TRBD2 covers 11 bases. J gave up 6 bases and V 5 bases, and 8 bases lay outside the gene matches. The CDR3 is 15 amino acids. Germline V gene lookup returns CDR1 GTSNPN and CDR2 SVGIG (reference sequence). The CDR3 reads CAWGILAGGSGELFF. The CDR3 bases are TGTGCCTGGGGAATCCTAGCGGGAGGATCCGGGGAGCTGTTTTTT.

The chain recombines TRBV27 with TRBJ2-7; 7 positions match TRBD1. Trimming removed 6 bases from V and 3 bases from J; junction bases left unmatched: 8. Germline V gives CDR1 MNHEY, CDR2 SMNVEV (reference sequence). CDR3 length: 14 residues. The CDR3 sequence: CASRTGTAFYEQYF. The CDR3 DNA follows: TGTGCCAGCAGGACCGGGACAGCTTTCTACGAGCAGTACTTC.

This sequence joins TRBV19 and TRBJ2-4; 13 nucleotides match TRBD2. CDR1 and CDR2 (germline): LNHDA, SQIVND (reference sequence). The CDR3 has 18 amino acids. V was clipped by 6 bases and J by 0 bases; unmatched bases: 8. The CDR3 nucleotides read TGTGCCAGTAGCCCGGGACTAGCGGGGACCCTAGCCAAAAACATTCAGTACTTC. This encodes CASSPGLAGTLAKNIQYF.